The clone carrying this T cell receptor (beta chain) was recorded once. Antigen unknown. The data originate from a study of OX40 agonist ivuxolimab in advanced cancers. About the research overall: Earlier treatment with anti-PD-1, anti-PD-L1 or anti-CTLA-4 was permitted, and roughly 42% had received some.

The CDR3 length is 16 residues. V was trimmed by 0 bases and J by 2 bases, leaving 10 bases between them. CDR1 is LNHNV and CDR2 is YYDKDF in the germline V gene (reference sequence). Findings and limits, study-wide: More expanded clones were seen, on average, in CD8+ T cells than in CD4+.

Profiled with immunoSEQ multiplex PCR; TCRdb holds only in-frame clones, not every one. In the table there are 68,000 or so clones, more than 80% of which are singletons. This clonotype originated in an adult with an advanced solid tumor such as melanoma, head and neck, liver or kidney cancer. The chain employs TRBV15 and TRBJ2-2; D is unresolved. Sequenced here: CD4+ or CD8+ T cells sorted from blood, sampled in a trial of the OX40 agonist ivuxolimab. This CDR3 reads CATSRDYTFNTGELFF. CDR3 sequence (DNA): TGTGCCACCAGCAGAGATTATACCTTCAACACCGGGGAGCTGTTTTTT.